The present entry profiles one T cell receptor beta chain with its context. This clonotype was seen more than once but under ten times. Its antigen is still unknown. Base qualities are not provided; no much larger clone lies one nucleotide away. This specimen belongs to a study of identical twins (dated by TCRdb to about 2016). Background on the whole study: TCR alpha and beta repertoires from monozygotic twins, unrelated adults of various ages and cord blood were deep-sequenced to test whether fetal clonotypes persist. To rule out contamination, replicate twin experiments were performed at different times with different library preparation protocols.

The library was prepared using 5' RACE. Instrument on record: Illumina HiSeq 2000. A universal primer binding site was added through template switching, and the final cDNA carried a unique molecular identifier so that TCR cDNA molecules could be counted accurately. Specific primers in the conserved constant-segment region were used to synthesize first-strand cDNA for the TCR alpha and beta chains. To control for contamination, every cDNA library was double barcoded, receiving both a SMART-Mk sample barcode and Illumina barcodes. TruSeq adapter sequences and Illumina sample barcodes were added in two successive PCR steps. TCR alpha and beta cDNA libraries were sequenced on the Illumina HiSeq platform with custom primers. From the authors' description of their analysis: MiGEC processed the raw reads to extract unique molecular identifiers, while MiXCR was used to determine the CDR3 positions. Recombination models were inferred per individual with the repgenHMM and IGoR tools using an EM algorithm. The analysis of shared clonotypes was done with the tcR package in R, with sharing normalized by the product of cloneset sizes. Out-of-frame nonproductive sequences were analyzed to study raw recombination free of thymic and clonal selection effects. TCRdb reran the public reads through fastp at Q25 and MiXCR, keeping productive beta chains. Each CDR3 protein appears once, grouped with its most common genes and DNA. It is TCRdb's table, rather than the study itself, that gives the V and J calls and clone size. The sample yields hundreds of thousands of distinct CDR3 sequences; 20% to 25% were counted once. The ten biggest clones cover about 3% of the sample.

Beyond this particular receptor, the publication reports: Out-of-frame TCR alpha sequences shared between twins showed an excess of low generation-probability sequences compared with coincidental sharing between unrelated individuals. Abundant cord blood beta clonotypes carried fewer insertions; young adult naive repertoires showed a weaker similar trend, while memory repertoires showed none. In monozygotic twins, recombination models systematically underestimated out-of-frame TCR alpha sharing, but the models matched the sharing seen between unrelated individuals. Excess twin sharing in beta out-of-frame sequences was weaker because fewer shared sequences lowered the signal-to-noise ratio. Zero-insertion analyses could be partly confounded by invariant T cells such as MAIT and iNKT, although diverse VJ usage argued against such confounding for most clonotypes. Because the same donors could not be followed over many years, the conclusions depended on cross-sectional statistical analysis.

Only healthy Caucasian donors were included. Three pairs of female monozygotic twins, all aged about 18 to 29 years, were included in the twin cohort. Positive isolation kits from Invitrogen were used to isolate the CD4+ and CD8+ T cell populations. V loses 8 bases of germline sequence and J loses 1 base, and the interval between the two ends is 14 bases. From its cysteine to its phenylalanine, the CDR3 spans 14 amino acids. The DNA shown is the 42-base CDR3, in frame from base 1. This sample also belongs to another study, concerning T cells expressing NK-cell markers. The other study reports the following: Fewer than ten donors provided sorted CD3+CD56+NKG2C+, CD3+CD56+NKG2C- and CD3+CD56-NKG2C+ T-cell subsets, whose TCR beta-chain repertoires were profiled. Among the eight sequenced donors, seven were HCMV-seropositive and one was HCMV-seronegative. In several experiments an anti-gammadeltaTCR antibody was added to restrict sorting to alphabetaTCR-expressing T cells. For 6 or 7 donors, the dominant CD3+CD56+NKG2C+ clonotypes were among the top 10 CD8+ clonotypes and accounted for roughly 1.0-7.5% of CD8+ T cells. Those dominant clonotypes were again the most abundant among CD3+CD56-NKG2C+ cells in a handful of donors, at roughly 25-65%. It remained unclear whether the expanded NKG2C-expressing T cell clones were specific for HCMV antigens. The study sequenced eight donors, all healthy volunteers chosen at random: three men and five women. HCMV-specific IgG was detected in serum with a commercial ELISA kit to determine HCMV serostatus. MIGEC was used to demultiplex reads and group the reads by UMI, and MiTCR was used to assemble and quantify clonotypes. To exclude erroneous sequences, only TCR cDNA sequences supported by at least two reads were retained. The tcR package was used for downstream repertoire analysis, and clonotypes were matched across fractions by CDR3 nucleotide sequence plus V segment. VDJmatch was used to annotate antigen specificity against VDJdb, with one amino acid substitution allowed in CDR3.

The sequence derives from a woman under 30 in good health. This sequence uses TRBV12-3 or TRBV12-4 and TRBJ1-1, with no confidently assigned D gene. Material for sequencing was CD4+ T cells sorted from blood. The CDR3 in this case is CASFRLVGNTEAFF. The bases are TGTGCCAGCTTTCGGTTGGTGGGGAACACTGAAGCTTTCTTT.